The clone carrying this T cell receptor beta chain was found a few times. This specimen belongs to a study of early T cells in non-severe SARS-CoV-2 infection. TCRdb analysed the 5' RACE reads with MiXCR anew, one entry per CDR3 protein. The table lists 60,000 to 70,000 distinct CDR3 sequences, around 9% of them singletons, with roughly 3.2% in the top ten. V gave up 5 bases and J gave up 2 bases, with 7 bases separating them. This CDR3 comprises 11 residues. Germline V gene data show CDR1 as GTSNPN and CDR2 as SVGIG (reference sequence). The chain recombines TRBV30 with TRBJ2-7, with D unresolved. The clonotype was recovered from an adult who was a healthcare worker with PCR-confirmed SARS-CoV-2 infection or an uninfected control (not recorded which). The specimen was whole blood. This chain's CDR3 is CAWLTAYEQYF. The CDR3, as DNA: TGTGCCTGGTTAACCGCCTACGAGCAGTACTTC.